These T cell receptor beta chains were read from a single sample in a study of blood T cells in healthy people across ages. TCRdb itself ran the 5' RACE reads through MiXCR, one entry per CDR3 protein. The sample carries just under 900,000 distinct CDR3 sequences, around 30% recorded once. Sequencing input: blood. Source of these receptors: an elderly woman in good health. Each CDR3 is given with its conserved first and last residue. Each record gives: V gene, J gene, clone size, D gene, CDR3 DNA, CDR3 protein. The D gene is left open where the match is weak. Clone size is given for some rows only: seen once, a few or many times, or a class if the clone is expanded.

TRBV7-2	TRBJ2-1	few	-	TGTGCCAGCAGCTTAGGTTCCCAGGGCGGGAATGAGCAGTTCTTC	CASSLGSQGGNEQFF
TRBV20-1	TRBJ1-1	many	-	TGCAGTGCTACATCAGACGGAAGAAAAGCTTTCTTT	CSATSDGRKAFF
TRBV2	TRBJ1-6	few	-	TGTGCCAGCAGTGCAGGGGTTAATTCACCCCTCCACTTT	CASSAGVNSPLHF
TRBV20-1	TRBJ2-2	-	-	TGCAGTGCTAGTTCGGTGGGGGTCACCGGGGAGCTGTTTTTT	CSASSVGVTGELFF
TRBV10-3	TRBJ1-5	-	TRBD1	TGTGCCATCAGTGAGTCTAAGTCGTCACCGGGACAGGGGACGCATCAGCCCCAGCATTTT	CAISESKSSPGQGTHQPQHF
TRBV7-2	TRBJ2-3	many	-	TGTGCCAGCAGCTTACTAAGGAATACGCAGTATTTT	CASSLLRNTQYF
TRBV5-1	TRBJ1-5	few	TRBD1	TGCGCCAGCAGCTTACGTCCGGGACAGGGGCGGAATCAGCCCCAGCATTTT	CASSLRPGQGRNQPQHF
TRBV3-1	TRBJ2-5	many	TRBD1	TGTGCCAGCAGCCAAGGGGACAGGGGGGGTAGGGAGACCCAGTACTTC	CASSQGDRGGRETQYF
TRBV14	TRBJ2-5	-	-	TGTGCCAGCAGCCAAGATGGTAGGCCGGCAGAGACCCAGTACTTC	CASSQDGRPAETQYF
TRBV4-1	TRBJ2-1	many	TRBD2	TGCGCCAGCAGCCAACCGCTAGCGGGGGGTACACCTCGGTTCTTC	CASSQPLAGGTPRFF
TRBV28	TRBJ2-3	-	-	TGTGCCAGCAGTTTCAGGCGCAATACGCAGTATTTT	CASSFRRNTQYF
TRBV4-3	TRBJ2-7	-	-	TGCGCCAGCAGCCAACGTTGGGACGAGCAGTACTTC	CASSQRWDEQYF
TRBV19	TRBJ1-4	-	TRBD1	TGTGCCAGCGCGCACAGGGGGAGAAATGAAAAACTGTTTTTT	CASAHRGRNEKLFF
TRBV10-3	TRBJ2-5	many	-	TGTGCCGTCGGCCGCCTTGGGGATCAAGAGACCCAGTACTTC	CAVGRLGDQETQYF
TRBV5-1	TRBJ2-2	-	-	TGCGCCAGCAGCTTGGGGGCGCGGGGATACACCGGGGAGCTGTTTTTT	CASSLGARGYTGELFF
TRBV7-8	TRBJ2-1	-	-	TGTGCCAGCAGCGGAGGGGACAGTCCGTACAATGAGCAGTTCTTC	CASSGGDSPYNEQFF
TRBV15	TRBJ2-5	-	-	TGTGCCACCAGCAGAGCGGGTGACGCGACCCAGTACTTC	CATSRAGDATQYF
TRBV11-1	TRBJ2-7	-	TRBD2	TGTGCCAGCAGCTACCTAGCGGGGACTGGTGAGCAGTACTTC	CASSYLAGTGEQYF
TRBV12-5	TRBJ1-1	-	-	TGTGCTAGTGGTTTGGGCAATTCGTTCACTGAAGCTTTCTTT	CASGLGNSFTEAFF
TRBV5-4	TRBJ1-2	few	-	TGTGCCAGCAGCTTGGAAGGGGTCTATGGCTACACCTTC	CASSLEGVYGYTF
TRBV6-2/TRBV6-3	TRBJ2-2	-	-	TGTGCCAGCAGTTCCAACAGGGTAAACACCGGGGAGCTGTTTTTT	CASSSNRVNTGELFF
TRBV18	TRBJ2-3	-	-	TGTGCCAGCTCACCAAATCAGCAGGGAAAAGATACGCAGTATTTT	CASSPNQQGKDTQYF
TRBV7-9	TRBJ2-3	-	-	TGTGCCCGCAGCTTAGTCCAGGGTCAAACAGATATGCAGTATTTT	CARSLVQGQTDMQYF
TRBV14	TRBJ1-1	few	TRBD1	TGTGCCAGCAGCCAAGAAATGGGACAGGGGCCCCATCTGGACACTGAAGCTTTCTTT	CASSQEMGQGPHLDTEAFF
TRBV6-2/TRBV6-3	TRBJ1-5	many	TRBD1	TGTGCCAGCAGACCGGGGGACAGGGGAAGACAGCCCCAGCATTTT	CASRPGDRGRQPQHF
TRBV9	TRBJ1-2	many	-	TGTGCCAGCAGCCCCGGAGGGTTGGGTGCTGGCTACACCTTC	CASSPGGLGAGYTF
TRBV28	TRBJ1-1	few	-	TGTGCCAGCAGACCTTTTAGCACTAACACTGAAGCTTTCTTT	CASRPFSTNTEAFF
TRBV7-8	TRBJ2-4	many	-	TGTGCCAGCAGCTTGGGGCTGGAGGGAGCCAAAAACATTCAGTACTTC	CASSLGLEGAKNIQYF
TRBV9	TRBJ1-1	-	-	TGTGCCAGCAGCGTAGTAGGGGGGACGAACACTGAAGCTTTCTTT	CASSVVGGTNTEAFF
TRBV29-1	TRBJ2-1	-	-	TGCAGCGTCCGGAGGGGGACAGATAACAATGAGCAGTTCTTC	CSVRRGTDNNEQFF
TRBV27	TRBJ2-3	many	TRBD1	TGTGCCAGCAGTCCGGGACAGGGTAAAGATACGCAGTATTTT	CASSPGQGKDTQYF
TRBV6-1	TRBJ2-4	many	TRBD1	TGTGCCAGCAGTGTAGGACAGGGAACCTTCAAAAACATTCAGTACTTC	CASSVGQGTFKNIQYF
TRBV7-9	TRBJ2-7	-	TRBD1	TGTGCCAGCAGCTTAGCTCACAGGGGACCCCCAGGGCAGTACTTC	CASSLAHRGPPGQYF
TRBV2	TRBJ2-3	many	TRBD1	TGTGCCAGCACACAGGGGGCAATAGATACGCAGTATTTT	CASTQGAIDTQYF
TRBV12-3/TRBV12-4	TRBJ1-1	many	-	TGTGCCAGCAGCCACTGGGTCGGACTCACTGAAGCTTTCTTT	CASSHWVGLTEAFF
TRBV7-2	TRBJ2-4	-	-	TGTGTCAGCAGCTTAAATCGGAACATTCAGTACTTC	CVSSLNRNIQYF
TRBV27	TRBJ1-5	-	-	TGTGCCAGCAGCCAAGGGGAGGGGACACAGCCCCAGCATTTT	CASSQGEGTQPQHF
TRBV12-3/TRBV12-4	TRBJ2-1	many	TRBD1	TGTGCCAGCAGTTTGGGGACAGACTACAATGAGCAGTTCTTC	CASSLGTDYNEQFF
TRBV6-2/TRBV6-3	TRBJ2-2	few	-	TGTGCCAGCAGTTACTGGGGCGCGAACACCGGGGAGCTGTTTTTT	CASSYWGANTGELFF
TRBV11-2	TRBJ2-1	many	-	TGTGCCAGCAGCTTTTCGGGGTCGGAGCAGTTCTTC	CASSFSGSEQFF
TRBV29-1	TRBJ2-5	many	-	TGCAGCGTTGAACAGCCAGGCGGGCGAAGGACCCAGTACTTC	CSVEQPGGRRTQYF
TRBV5-1	TRBJ2-5	many	TRBD2	TGCGCCAGCAGCGAGTCTAGCGGGGGGGCCTCGGAGACCCAGTACTTC	CASSESSGGASETQYF
TRBV28	TRBJ2-1	many	TRBD2	TGTGCCAGCAAGACTAGCGGATACAATGAGCAGTTCTTC	CASKTSGYNEQFF
TRBV6-4	TRBJ2-3	many	TRBD2	TGTGCCAGCAGCGCGGGACTCAGGGAGGGAGATACGCAGTATTTT	CASSAGLREGDTQYF
TRBV4-3	TRBJ2-1	-	TRBD1	TGCCCCAGCAGCCAAGATGCAACAGGGGGCAATGAGCAGGTCTTC	CPSSQDATGGNEQVF
TRBV24-1	TRBJ1-6	few	TRBD1	TGTGCCACCAGTGATTCAGGCCCGGGACAGGATTCACCCCTCCACTTT	CATSDSGPGQDSPLHF
TRBV12-3/TRBV12-4	TRBJ1-4	many	TRBD1	TGTGCCAGCACTGGACAGGGGGTTGAAAAACTGTTTTTT	CASTGQGVEKLFF
TRBV5-1	TRBJ2-7	few	-	TGCGCCAGCAGCCCGGTCAGGACCTACGAGCAGTACTTC	CASSPVRTYEQYF
TRBV14	TRBJ2-1	many	-	TGTGCCAGCAGCCTGGGGGCGGGGAAGTACAATGAGCAGTTCTTC	CASSLGAGKYNEQFF
TRBV20-1	TRBJ2-1	once	TRBD2	TGCAGTGCTAGGGGGTCTAGCGGGGGCCATGAGCAGTTCTTC	CSARGSSGGHEQFF
TRBV6-6	TRBJ2-5	few	-	TGTGCCAGCAGCACTTGGGGGGGCGGGGAGACCCAGTACTTC	CASSTWGGGETQYF
TRBV3-1	TRBJ2-1	many	TRBD1	TGTGCCAGCAGCACCAGGGGGTTTTCCTACAATGAGCAGTTCTTC	CASSTRGFSYNEQFF
TRBV7-2	TRBJ1-2	few	-	TGTGCCAGCAGCTTAGCGCCCCGAGCGCACTATGGCTACACCTTC	CASSLAPRAHYGYTF